These T cell receptor beta chains were read from a single sample in a study of blood T cell repertoires in COVID-19. Assay used: immunoSEQ multiplex PCR; TCRdb lists only in-frame clones, some missing. This table holds 90,000 or so clones, about 87% found once. Sequencing used peripheral blood. The receptors were gathered from a man between 60 and 75 years old with acute or convalescent COVID-19. Each CDR3 is given with its conserved first and last residue. D genes are given only for firm matches. Size is omitted from some rows. Given values are once, few, many or a class for expanded clones.

V	size	D	J	DNA	CDR3
TRBV19	.	TRBD1	TRBJ2-7	TGTGCCAGTAGTACTGCGGGACAGGGACCCTACGAGCAGTACTTC	CASSTAGQGPYEQYF
TRBV5-1	.	TRBD2	TRBJ2-5	TGCGCCAGCACCCCCAGGGTGGGGACTAACCAAGAGACCCAGTACTTC	CASTPRVGTNQETQYF
TRBV7-8	.	TRBD2	TRBJ2-7	TGTGCCAGCAGCTCGGGACTACCCAGCTCCTACGAGCAGTACTTC	CASSSGLPSSYEQYF
TRBV9	.	.	TRBJ2-1	TGTGCCAGCAGCGGCGGAGGGGTTCTAGCGAGTGAGCAGTTCTTC	CASSGGGVLASEQFF
TRBV6-6	.	TRBD1	TRBJ2-3	TGTGCCAGCAGCCTCACCCCCGGGACAGGGGGTCTTCCCTCCACAGATACGCAGTATTTT	CASSLTPGTGGLPSTDTQYF
TRBV11-3	once	.	TRBJ1-2	TGTGCCAGCAGCTTAGAGGTAAGGTGGCAGGTCCGGTTAACTGGCTACACCTTC	CASSLEVRWQVRLTGYTF
TRBV5-1	.	.	TRBJ1-1	TGCGCCAGCAGCTTGGAGACAACGAACACTGAAGCTTTCTTT	CASSLETTNTEAFF
TRBV18	.	TRBD1	TRBJ1-5	TGTGCCAGCTCACAAAACCCTATTGGACAGGGGACTATTAGCAATCAGCCCCAGCATTTT	CASSQNPIGQGTISNQPQHF
TRBV18	.	.	TRBJ2-1	TGTGCCAGCTCACCACCCTCTGGGACTGGGGAGCAGTTCTTC	CASSPPSGTGEQFF
TRBV19	.	.	TRBJ1-2	TGTGCCAGTAGTACGGGGACAAAGGGAGGCTACACCTTC	CASSTGTKGGYTF
TRBV19	.	TRBD2	TRBJ2-5	TGTGCCAGTAGTATCCCCGGTGGAGCGGGACAAGAGACCCAGTACTTC	CASSIPGGAGQETQYF
TRBV28	.	.	TRBJ1-5	TGTGCCAGCAGTTTATGGGTGGGAGGGGGCAATCAGCCCCAGCATTTT	CASSLWVGGGNQPQHF
TRBV11-2	.	TRBD2	TRBJ2-3	TGTGCCAGCAGCTTAAACCCGGGAGGCCAGGATACGCAGTATTTT	CASSLNPGGQDTQYF
TRBV10-1	.	TRBD2	TRBJ2-2	TGCGCCAGCAGTGGATTAGCGGGGGGGGACACCGGGGAGCTGTTTTTT	CASSGLAGGDTGELFF
TRBV12-3/TRBV12-4	.	TRBD1	TRBJ1-2	TGCCGGAAGGGGGCGGGCTACTATGGCTACACCTTC	CRKGAGYYGYTF
TRBV6-5	.	TRBD1	TRBJ1-2	TGTGCCAGCCTAGACAGGGCAGCCTATGGCTACACCTTC	CASLDRAAYGYTF
TRBV12-3/TRBV12-4	.	.	TRBJ2-1	TGTGCCAGCAGTCCAAACAGGGACAATGAGCAGTTCTTC	CASSPNRDNEQFF
TRBV10-3	.	TRBD2	TRBJ2-3	TGTGCCATCAGTAACCCTCGTAGCGGGAGGACAGATACGCAGTATTTT	CAISNPRSGRTDTQYF